The 6 T cell receptor beta chains below all came from one sample that was sequenced in a study of blood T cell repertoires in COVID-19 (dated by TCRdb to about 2020). The library was made by the immunoSEQ multiplex PCR assay. This is the immuneACCESS table as TCRdb keeps it, with only in-frame sequences that have V and J called. A part of the clones is gone; compared with another copy, unresolved V genes explain less than half, and the rest is unexplained. In all, the sample holds approximately 280,000 clones, and roughly 87% of those were seen once. Clones ranked in the top ten supply 9.4% of the sample. The specimen was peripheral blood. The source is a man aged 18-30 years with active or convalescent COVID-19.

The CDR3 region is CASSWGRADQPQHF. For the CDR3, the DNA is TGTGCCAGCAGTTGGGGCCGGGCGGATCAGCCCCAGCATTTT. The rearrangement links TRBV6-5 to TRBJ1-5; D possibly corresponds to TRBD1 (5 bases). CDR3 length equals 14 residues. Germline V gene sequence: CDR1 MNHEY, CDR2 SVGAGI. V lost 4 bases to trimming and J lost 5 bases, with 12 bases between them.

The chain links TRBV9 to TRBJ2-1; weak D call: TRBD2 (6 bases). The V and J ends lost 0 bases and 8 bases respectively, with 15 bases between them. The length of the CDR3 is 15 residues. Per germline, CDR1 SGDLS and CDR2 YYNGEE. As DNA, the CDR3 is TGTGCCAGCAGCGTAGCTCCTGGAGCGGGTCATGAGCAGTTCTTC. This sequence encodes CASSVAPGAGHEQFF.

The gene calls are TRBV7-2 and TRBJ2-3; the match to TRBD2 covers 10 bases. Germline trimming cut 11 bases from V and 2 bases from J; bases unmatched to any gene: 1. Germline loops: CDR1 SGHTA, CDR2 FQGNSA. The CDR3 extends over 12 amino acids. This CDR3 is CALAGATDTQYF. DNA of the CDR3: TGTGCCCTAGCGGGGGCCACAGATACGCAGTATTTT.

For the CDR3, the DNA is TGTGCTAGTGGTTTGGTAGTCTCAGGGAAAGACACTGAAGCTTTCTTT. Protein: CASGLVVSGKDTEAFF. The V call is TRBV12-5, the J call TRBJ1-1; D may be TRBD1 (5 bases). Germline V gene lookup returns CDR1 LGHNT and CDR2 FRNRAP. This CDR3 spans 16 amino acids. The V and J ends lost 0 bases and 3 bases respectively, with 14 bases between them.

A single count supports this clone. The chain employs TRBV10-1 and TRBJ1-3; D is undetermined. The V end lost 4 bases, the J end lost 0 bases, and 13 bases lay between the germline ends. The CDR3 contains 16 residues. Germline values: CDR1 WNHNN, CDR2 SYGVQD (reference sequence). The DNA for the CDR3 is TGCGCCAGCAGTGCATACAGTTCCACCTCTGGAAACACCATATATTTT. It yields the protein CASSAYSSTSGNTIYF.

The V call is TRBV7-2, the J call TRBJ1-5; 8 bases are a match to TRBD1. The CDR3 totals 16 residues. CDR1 SGHTA and CDR2 FQGNSA come from the germline V gene. Losses at the gene ends were 5 bases for V and 4 bases for J; bases not matched to a gene: 10. The CDR3 sequence is CASSLGDRLENQPQHF. The CDR3, as DNA: TGTGCCAGCAGCCTAGGGGACAGGCTAGAAAATCAGCCCCAGCATTTT.